These 7 T cell receptor beta chains came from one sample sequenced in a study of Graves' ophthalmopathy and Graves' hyperthyroidism. The study amplified TCR beta CDR3 regions using RNA transcripts. Scientists carried out first-round RT-PCR using HTBI primers and then a second-round multiplex PCR. TCRdb independently ran MiXCR on the multiplex PCR reads; one entry per CDR3 protein. This sample yields about 550,000 distinct CDR3 sequences, of which less than 40% are seen a single time; around 4.6% belongs to the top ten. Material for sequencing was peripheral blood or thyroid tissue (not recorded which). The receptors were gathered from an adult man with Graves' hyperthyroidism.

The chain employs TRBV9 and TRBJ1-5, with TRBD1 as a possible D gene (6 bases). V gave up 0 bases and J gave up 1 base, with 8 bases separating them. The V gene's germline CDR1 is SGDLS and CDR2 YYNGEE. This CDR3 comprises 15 residues. CDR3 residues: CASSVAGGSNQPQHF. The CDR3 DNA reads TGTGCCAGCAGCGTAGCCGGGGGCAGCAATCAGCCCCAGCATTTT.

This clonotype was found many times. This chain links TRBV20-1 with TRBJ2-5; 11 nucleotides match TRBD2. CDR1 DFQATT and CDR2 SNEGSKA come from the germline V gene (reference sequence). The CDR3 is 17 residues long. J was trimmed by 5 bases and V by 3 bases; bases with no gene match: 14. The CDR3 DNA reads as TGCAGTGCTAGTAGGGCTAGCGGGGGGCAAATTAAGGAGACCCAGTACTTC. Encoded protein: CSASRASGGQIKETQYF.

This clonotype was seen repeatedly, ten times or more. V is TRBV7-9 and J is TRBJ1-6; D not resolved. Germline V CDR1 and CDR2: SEHNR, FQNEAQ (reference sequence). This CDR3 has 16 residues. Trimming removed 4 bases from V and 9 bases from J, with 19 bases in between. The CDR3 reads CASSSPPREGPSPLHF. DNA for the CDR3: TGTGCCAGCAGCTCTCCCCCCCGGGAAGGGCCTTCACCCCTCCACTTT.

This clonotype was counted between two and nine times. V usage is TRBV27 and J usage is TRBJ2-7, with 8 bases that match TRBD1. The CDR3 runs 14 residues. Trimming removed 5 bases from V and 5 bases from J; junction bases left unmatched: 8. In germline, CDR1 is MNHEY, CDR2 SMNVEV (reference sequence). The CDR3 coding sequence is TGTGCCAGCAGTCACCAGACAGGGGAGGACGAGCAGTACTTC. Its translation: CASSHQTGEDEQYF.

At least ten counts were recorded for this clonotype. V gene TRBV5-8 combines with J gene TRBJ2-5; D is perhaps TRBD1 or TRBD2 (5 bases each). This CDR3 contains 15 residues. Germline V gene lookup returns CDR1 SGHTS and CDR2 YDEGEE. Trimming pared 0 bases from V and 5 bases from J, leaving 14 bases between. CDR3 loop: CASSLGQGGGETQYF. The CDR3 nucleotides read TGTGCCAGCAGCTTGGGCCAGGGTGGCGGGGAGACCCAGTACTTC.

Ten or more counts support this clonotype. V is TRBV7-6 and J is TRBJ2-7, with D possibly matching TRBD1 (6 bases). The CDR3 spans 14 residues. Germline CDR1 and CDR2: SGHVS and FNYEAQ. The V end lost 0 bases, the J end lost 4 bases, and 10 bases lay between the germline ends. CDR3 sequence (DNA): TGTGCCAGCAGCTTAGCGACAGGAGATTACGAGCAGTACTTC. Encoded protein: CASSLATGDYEQYF.

There are many counts of this clonotype. This chain uses TRBV6-1 with TRBJ1-5, with a possible D match to TRBD1 (6 bases). The CDR3 has 14 amino acids. CDR1 MNHNS and CDR2 SASEGT come from the germline V gene. The ends were cut back, 4 bases at V and 6 bases at J, with 13 bases in the middle. As DNA, the CDR3 is TGTGCCAGCAGTGTACAGGGAAGGGGTCAGCCCCAGCATTTT. Protein product: CASSVQGRGQPQHF.